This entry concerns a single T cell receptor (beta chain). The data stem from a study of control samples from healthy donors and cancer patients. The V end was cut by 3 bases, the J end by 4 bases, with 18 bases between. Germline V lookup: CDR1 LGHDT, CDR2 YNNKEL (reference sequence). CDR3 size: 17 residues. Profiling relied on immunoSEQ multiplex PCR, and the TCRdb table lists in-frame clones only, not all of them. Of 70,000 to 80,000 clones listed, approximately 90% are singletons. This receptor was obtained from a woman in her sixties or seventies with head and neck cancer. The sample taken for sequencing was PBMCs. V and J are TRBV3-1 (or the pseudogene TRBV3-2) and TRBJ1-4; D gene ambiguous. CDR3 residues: CASSHAFSAGLNEKLFF. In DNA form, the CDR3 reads TGTGCCAGCAGCCATGCTTTCTCGGCCGGCCTTAATGAAAAACTGTTTTTT.